This T cell receptor (beta chain) was observed in a study of Graves' ophthalmopathy and Graves' hyperthyroidism. The sample holds many counts of this clonotype. Deletions cut 2 bases from V and 2 bases from J, with 9 bases between. Germline V gives CDR1 KGHSH, CDR2 LQKENI. The CDR3 is made up of 14 amino acids. RNA transcripts provided the template for amplifying TCR beta CDR3 regions. Second-round multiplex PCR came after a first-round RT-PCR that employed HTBI primers. TCRdb itself ran the multiplex PCR reads through MiXCR, one entry per CDR3 protein. The sample lists about 370,000 distinct CDR3 sequences, about 17% occurring once.

The TCR sequence derives from a woman aged 18-29 years with Graves' ophthalmopathy. Material for sequencing was peripheral blood. The chain has TRBV18 and TRBJ1-1, with D unclear. The CDR3 region has the DNA TGTGCCAGCTCACCAGACCGGATAAACACTGAAGCTTTCTTT. Amino acid sequence: CASSPDRINTEAFF.